These 31 T cell receptor beta chains were sequenced from one sample in a study of yellow fever vaccine responses in identical twins. TCRdb redid the calling of the RT-PCR reads with MiXCR, one entry per CDR3 protein. Altogether around 5,000 distinct CDR3 sequences are present, 65% to 90% being singletons, with the ten largest covering roughly 2%. Sample: T cells from blood (PBMCs), unsorted or a sorted subset (not recorded which), taken before or after yellow fever vaccination (not recorded which). Every receptor here comes from a young woman who received the yellow fever vaccine.

The J gene is TRBJ1-4, the V gene TRBV10-3; 10 nucleotides match TRBD1. Unmatched junction bases numbered 3, after V lost 3 bases and J lost 5 bases. This CDR3 is built from 15 residues. Germline V CDR1 and CDR2: ENHRY, SYGVKD. DNA of the CDR3: TGTGCCATCAGTGATAGACAGGGGGCGAATGAAAAACTGTTTTTT. Translated, it gives CAISDRQGANEKLFF.

This clonotype was seen only a few times. The chain is built from TRBV4-3 and TRBJ1-1, with D maybe TRBD1 (6 bases). Germline V gene lookup returns CDR1 LGHNA and CDR2 YSLEER. Trimming cost V 4 bases and J 1 base, with 16 bases left between them. The CDR3 spans 16 residues. The CDR3 bases are TGCGCCAGCAGCCCAAACGAAGGGGGAAAGAACACTGAAGCTTTCTTT. Its protein product is CASSPNEGGKNTEAFF.

The chain has TRBV29-1 and TRBJ2-7, with TRBD2 matching over 7 bases. Per germline, CDR1 SQVTM and CDR2 ANQGSEA. The CDR3 totals 14 residues. J lost 1 base, V lost 2 bases, and 5 bases had no gene match. The CDR3 DNA follows: TGCAGCGTTGAATCTAGCGGCCGATCCTACGAGCAGTACTTC. It is translated as CSVESSGRSYEQYF.

The chain has TRBV7-9 and TRBJ1-6; 9 nucleotides align to TRBD1. Germline CDR1 reads SEHNR; CDR2 reads FQNEAQ (reference sequence). The CDR3 covers 16 residues. V gave up 4 bases and J gave up 8 bases; unmatched junction bases: 9. CDR3 sequence (DNA): TGTGCCAGCAGCTCGACCTCAGGACAGGGGTATTCACCCCTCCACTTT. Encoded protein: CASSSTSGQGYSPLHF. Filled out from reference TRBV7-9 and TRBJ1-6, the complete variable domain reads DTGVSQNPRHKITKRGQNVTFRCDPISEHNRLYWYRQTLGQGPEFLTYFQNEAQLEKSRLLSDRFSAERPKGSFSTLEIQRTEQGDSAMYLCASSSTSGQGYSPLHFGNGTRLTVT.

This chain uses TRBV20-1 with TRBJ2-1; weak D call: TRBD2 (6 bases). The germline gives CDR1 DFQATT, CDR2 SNEGSKA (reference sequence). Trimming removed 0 bases at V and 0 bases at J, with 12 bases between. This CDR3 contains 16 residues. CDR3: CSARDRGTSSYNEQFF. Here the CDR3 DNA reads TGCAGTGCTAGAGATCGCGGGACCAGCTCCTACAATGAGCAGTTCTTC.

This chain joins TRBV11-1 and TRBJ2-7; 10 bases line up with TRBD2. Looked up from germline, CDR1 is SGHAT and CDR2 is FQDESV (reference sequence). The V segment lost 5 bases and the J segment 7 bases; nucleotides outside the gene matches: 8. This CDR3 is 14 amino acids long. CDR3 in amino acids: CASSPLAGGREQYF. DNA of the CDR3: TGTGCCAGCAGCCCATTAGCGGGGGGACGAGAGCAGTACTTC.

In DNA form, the CDR3 reads TGTGCCAGCAGCCACCCCGCCTCGCAAGGGAACAGGGGATCGAACACCATATATTTT. This codes for CASSHPASQGNRGSNTIYF. This chain joins TRBV4-2 and TRBJ1-3, with 7 bases that match TRBD1. V lost 3 bases to trimming and J lost 7 bases; unmatched junction nucleotides: 21. The CDR3 runs to 19 residues. Germline assignment: CDR1 LGHNA and CDR2 YNFKEQ.

The chain couples TRBV2 to TRBJ2-2; no reliable D call. CDR3 length: 14 amino acids. Germline loops: CDR1 SNHLY, CDR2 FYNNEI. Trimming removed 5 bases at V and 6 bases at J, with 13 bases between. Here the CDR3 DNA reads TGTGCCAGCAGTACGGCAGGACGTTCCGGGGAGCTGTTTTTT. Its translation is CASSTAGRSGELFF.

The chain employs TRBV11-3 and TRBJ1-1; D gene unclear. Germline V gene data show CDR1 as SGHNT and CDR2 as YENEEA. Trimming left V 5 bases short and J 9 bases short, with 13 bases between. CDR3 length: 12 residues. CDR3 sequence: CASSQTGQKAFF. The DNA of the CDR3 is TGTGCCAGCAGCCAAACCGGCCAGAAAGCTTTCTTT.

The chain couples TRBV12-3 or TRBV12-4 to TRBJ1-1; TRBD1 agrees at 7 bases. J gave up 5 bases and V 5 bases, and 17 bases lay outside the gene matches. This CDR3 region has 17 residues. Here the CDR3 DNA reads TGTGCCAGCAGTATACTCCGGGACAGCTGGCTATTTACTGAAGCTTTCTTT. This gives the protein CASSILRDSWLFTEAFF.

The chain is built from TRBV28 and TRBJ2-5, with D unresolved. CDR1 and CDR2 from the germline V gene are MDHEN and SYDVKM. Deletions cut 4 bases from V and 4 bases from J, with 7 bases between. The CDR3 totals 12 residues. Written as DNA, the CDR3 is TGTGCCAGCAGTTCTCGGTTAGAGACCCAGTACTTC. This encodes CASSSRLETQYF.

This clonotype occurred a few times. The chain employs TRBV20-1 and TRBJ2-4, with 7 bases matching TRBD1. Trimming removed 0 bases from V and 9 bases from J; junction bases left unmatched: 8. The germline V gene has CDR1 DFQATT and CDR2 SNEGSKA (reference sequence). This CDR3 is 14 amino acids long. This CDR3 reads CSARDRGQFGIQYF. CDR3 bases: TGCAGTGCTAGAGATAGGGGGCAGTTTGGCATTCAGTACTTC.

This chain uses TRBV24-1 with TRBJ2-3; 7 positions agree with TRBD1. The ends lost 9 bases at V and 1 base at J; junction bases unmatched: 12. This CDR3 region has 16 residues. Looked up from germline, CDR1 is KGHDR and CDR2 is SFDVKD. This CDR3 reads CATGPRRGYGTDTQYF. The CDR3 DNA sequence: TGTGCCACCGGACCTCGCAGGGGGTATGGCACAGATACGCAGTATTTT.

The chain links TRBV27 to TRBJ2-7, with 9 bases matching TRBD1. V gave up 3 bases and J gave up 3 bases; unmatched junction bases: 3. This CDR3 is built from 14 residues. Germline values: CDR1 MNHEY, CDR2 SMNVEV (reference sequence). This chain's CDR3 is CASSFGTGNYEQYF. DNA for the CDR3: TGTGCCAGCAGTTTCGGGACAGGGAACTACGAGCAGTACTTC.

This chain joins TRBV14 and TRBJ2-3; D is undetermined. V was pared by 0 bases and J by 4 bases, with 11 bases between. The CDR3 spans 15 residues. Germline assignment: CDR1 SGHDN and CDR2 FVKESK. The chain's CDR3 is CASSQDLGDPDTQYF. The CDR3, as DNA: TGTGCCAGCAGCCAAGATCTTGGAGACCCAGATACGCAGTATTTT.

This clonotype appeared a few times. V and J are TRBV5-1 and TRBJ1-2; D unclear. Per germline, CDR1 SGHRS and CDR2 YFSETQ. The germline V and J ends were trimmed by 0 bases and 1 base, with 4 bases remaining between them. CDR3 length: 13 amino acids. Written as DNA, the CDR3 is TGCGCCAGCAGCTTGGGAATTAACTATGGCTACACCTTC. Translation: CASSLGINYGYTF.

CDR3 loop: CASSPGGPYGYTF. The CDR3 nucleotides read TGCGCCAGCAGCCCGGGGGGACCCTATGGCTACACCTTC. The chain uses TRBV4-1 and TRBJ1-2, with D maybe TRBD1 (5 bases). Germline V gene data show CDR1 as MGHRA and CDR2 as YSYEKL. V lost 4 bases and J lost 4, with 10 bases in between. The length of the CDR3 is 13 residues.

This clonotype occurred once. The V and J genes are TRBV11-3 and TRBJ2-5; a possible D gene is TRBD1 (5 bases). V shed 3 bases and J shed 2 bases, with 10 bases lying between them. The CDR3 totals 14 residues. Germline values: CDR1 SGHNT, CDR2 YENEEA. This CDR3 reads CASSFRQLQETQYF. The CDR3 DNA reads as TGTGCCAGCAGCTTTCGACAGCTTCAAGAGACCCAGTACTTC.

V gene TRBV11-3 combines with J gene TRBJ2-3, with 9 bases fitting TRBD2. The CDR3 loop spans 15 amino acids. Trimming at V came to 5 bases and at J to 3 bases, leaving 6 bases not matched to a gene. CDR1 and CDR2 (germline): SGHNT, YENEEA. The CDR3 coding sequence is TGTGCCAGCAGCAGGAGCGGGAGGTTTACAGATACGCAGTATTTT. Protein sequence: CASSRSGRFTDTQYF.

This clonotype was seen once. The V and J genes are TRBV10-2 and TRBJ2-7, with TRBD1 matching over 9 bases. This CDR3 contains 15 residues. The germline V gene encodes CDR1 WSHSY and CDR2 SAAADI. J was trimmed by 6 bases and V by 3 bases; bases with no gene match: 9. In nucleotides, the CDR3 is TGCGCCAGCAGTGACCCCGGGACAGGGTTTCTCGAGCAGTACTTC. It codes for CASSDPGTGFLEQYF.

V gene TRBV9 combines with J gene TRBJ2-5; D not certain. The CDR3 has 13 amino acids. The germline V gene encodes CDR1 SGDLS and CDR2 YYNGEE. Trimming stripped 4 bases from V and 1 base from J, with 8 bases between. The CDR3 DNA reads as TGTGCCAGCAGCCCCCGCCCCCAAGAGACCCAGTACTTC. Translating gives CASSPRPQETQYF.

V and J are TRBV19 and TRBJ2-7; tentatively, D is TRBD1 or TRBD2 (5 bases each). The V end lost 7 bases, the J end lost 4 bases, and 17 bases lay between the germline ends. This CDR3 has 14 amino acids. From germline, CDR1 is LNHDA and CDR2 SQIVND (reference sequence). In DNA, the CDR3 is TGTGCCAGTACCGCTCCGGGACGCCCTTACGAGCAGTACTTC. Translation gives CASTAPGRPYEQYF.

The chain combines TRBV9 with TRBJ2-7; tentatively, D is TRBD1 (5 bases). CDR1 is SGDLS, CDR2 YYNGEE, per germline. This CDR3 is 13 amino acids long. V was shortened by 4 bases and J by 5 bases, with 13 bases between the two germline ends. The CDR3 bases are TGTGCCAGCAGCCAGGGTGGGCACGACGAGCAGTACTTC. Residues: CASSQGGHDEQYF.

This clonotype was observed once. The chain employs TRBV10-3 and TRBJ1-3; 9 bases are a match to TRBD1. This CDR3 is built from 14 residues. V dropped 5 bases and J dropped 2; count of bases not matched to a gene: 1. Germline V gene data show CDR1 as ENHRY and CDR2 as SYGVKD. In nucleotides, the CDR3 is TGTGCCATCAGTACAGGGGGCACTGGAAACACCATATATTTT. This sequence encodes CAISTGGTGNTIYF.

J is TRBJ2-7 and V is TRBV20-1; 7 bases agree with TRBD1. With 0 bases clipped from V and 1 base from J, the junction kept 6 bases outside the gene matches. Per germline, CDR1 DFQATT and CDR2 SNEGSKA (reference sequence). The CDR3 loop spans 15 amino acids. CDR3 region: CSARDYRGSSYEQYF. CDR3 nucleotides: TGCAGTGCTAGAGACTACAGGGGATCATCCTACGAGCAGTACTTC.

This sequence joins TRBV11-2 and TRBJ2-3; D not certain. The CDR3 loop spans 11 amino acids. Trimming removed 1 base from V and 6 bases from J, with 2 bases in between. From germline, CDR1 is SGHAT and CDR2 FQNNGV. The CDR3 DNA reads as TGTGCCAGCAGCTTAGGTGATACGCAGTATTTT. Its translation: CASSLGDTQYF.

Only a few counts were recorded for this clonotype. The chain is built from TRBV7-3 and TRBJ1-1; D call uncertain. CDR1 is SGHTA, CDR2 FQGTGA, per germline. The CDR3 is 13 amino acids. Trimming shortened V by 5 bases and J by 3 bases, and 10 bases separated the two germline ends. The chain's CDR3 is CASSPDGDTEAFF. CDR3 sequence (DNA): TGTGCCAGCAGCCCGGACGGTGACACTGAAGCTTTCTTT.

This clonotype was picked up one time. V usage is TRBV27 and J usage is TRBJ2-3, with D possibly being TRBD1 or TRBD2 (5 bases each). The CDR3 spans 14 residues. Germline assignment: CDR1 MNHEY and CDR2 SMNVEV (reference sequence). Trimming took off 4 bases at V and 5 bases at J, with 13 bases between the two ends. In DNA form, the CDR3 reads TGTGCCAGCAGTTACAGAAGTGGGGGAGATACGCAGTATTTT. It yields the protein CASSYRSGGDTQYF.

This clonotype was observed a handful of times. This chain uses TRBV20-1 with TRBJ2-1; no reliable D call. Germline V CDR1 and CDR2: DFQATT, SNEGSKA (reference sequence). The length of the CDR3 is 11 residues. The germline V and J ends were trimmed by 5 bases and 6 bases, with 8 bases remaining between them. CDR3 residues: CSAAFRNEQFF. The CDR3 DNA reads as TGCAGTGCTGCTTTCCGCAATGAGCAGTTCTTC.

This clonotype was observed a single time. This chain connects TRBV5-4 to TRBJ2-3; a possible D gene is TRBD1 (6 bases). The CDR3 has 16 residues. The germline CDR1 and CDR2 sequences are SGHNT and YYREEE (reference sequence). V lost 1 base to trimming and J lost 6 bases, with 18 bases between them. In DNA form, the CDR3 reads TGTGCCAGCAGCTTGACATCCTCCAGGGGCGCCGATACGCAGTATTTT. This encodes CASSLTSSRGADTQYF.

The genes are TRBV28 and TRBJ2-7, with D possibly called TRBD1 or TRBD2 (6 bases each). The CDR3 consists of 13 residues. Trimming removed 2 bases from V and 6 bases from J, with 11 bases in between. The V gene's germline CDR1 is MDHEN and CDR2 SYDVKM. In nucleotides, the CDR3 is TGTGCCAGCAGTTTAGTACGGGGGCTCGAGCAGTACTTC. Protein product: CASSLVRGLEQYF. Full variable domain (remainder filled in from reference TRBV28 and TRBJ2-7): DVKVTQSSRYLVKRTGEKVFLECVQDMDHENMFWYRQDPGLGLRLIYFSYDVKMKEKGDIPEGYSVSREKKERFSLILESASTNQTSMYLCASSLVRGLEQYFGPGTRLTVT.